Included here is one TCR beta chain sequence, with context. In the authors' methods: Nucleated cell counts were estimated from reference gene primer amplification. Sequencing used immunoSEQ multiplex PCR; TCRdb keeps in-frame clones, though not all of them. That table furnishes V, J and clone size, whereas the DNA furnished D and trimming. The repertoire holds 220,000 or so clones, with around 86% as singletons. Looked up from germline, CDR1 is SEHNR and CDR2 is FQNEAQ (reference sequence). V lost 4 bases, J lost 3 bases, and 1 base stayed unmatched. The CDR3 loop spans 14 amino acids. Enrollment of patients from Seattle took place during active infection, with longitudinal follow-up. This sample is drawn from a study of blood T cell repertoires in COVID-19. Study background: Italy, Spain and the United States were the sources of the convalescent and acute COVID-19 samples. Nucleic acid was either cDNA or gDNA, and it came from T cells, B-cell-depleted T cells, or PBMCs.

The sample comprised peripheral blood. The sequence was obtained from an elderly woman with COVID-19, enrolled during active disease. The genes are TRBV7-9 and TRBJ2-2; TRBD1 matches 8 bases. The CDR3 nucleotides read TGTGCCAGCAGCTGGGACAGGCACACCGGGGAGCTGTTTTTT. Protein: CASSWDRHTGELFF.